Shown below are 6 T cell receptor beta chains from a single sample sequenced in a study of cytomegalovirus exposure and HLA in healthy donors. The PCR had 60 Vbeta and 13 Jbeta primers. Some clones are missing from TCRdb's copy, which holds only in-frame ones; the method was immunoSEQ multiplex PCR. This sample carries roughly 89,000 clones, about 75% of them seen once, and the ten largest clones take 9.5% to 13%. The sample was PBMCs. The receptor source for this set is a man aged 30 to 45 in good health and CMV-seropositive.

The chain combines TRBV5-1 with TRBJ2-2; 8 bases map to TRBD1. Germline V CDR1 and CDR2: SGHRS, YFSETQ. Losses at the gene ends were 5 bases for V and 1 base for J; bases not matched to a gene: 1. The CDR3 has 14 residues. The CDR3: CASRDRENTGELFF. As DNA, the CDR3 is TGCGCCAGCAGGGACAGGGAGAACACCGGGGAGCTGTTTTTT.

The chain links TRBV5-1 to TRBJ2-5; 9 bases are a match to TRBD1. Germline-derived CDR1 and CDR2 are SGHRS and YFSETQ. With 3 bases clipped from V and 5 bases from J, the junction kept 17 bases outside the gene matches. The CDR3 length is 18 residues. The CDR3 is CASSSQRRTGGLRETQYF. The DNA for the CDR3 is TGCGCCAGCAGCTCCCAACGACGTACAGGGGGCTTGAGGGAGACCCAGTACTTC.

The rearrangement links TRBV7-9 to TRBJ2-3; D not resolved. The CDR3 has 14 residues. With 5 bases removed from V and 8 bases from J, the gap between germline ends came to 17 bases. The V gene's germline CDR1 is SEHNR and CDR2 FQNEAQ (reference sequence). Here the CDR3 reads CASSPSGSMGTQYF. CDR3 bases: TGTGCCAGCAGCCCCTCCGGTAGCATGGGTACGCAGTATTTT.

This chain uses TRBV19 with TRBJ1-2, with TRBD1 matching over 8 bases. The CDR3 is 14 residues long. The V gene's germline CDR1 is LNHDA and CDR2 SQIVND (reference sequence). Losses at the gene ends were 2 bases for V and 3 bases for J; bases not matched to a gene: 2. For the CDR3, the DNA is TGTGCCAGTAGTATACAGGGGGCCGACTATGGCTACACCTTC. Encoded protein: CASSIQGADYGYTF.

This clone was seen a few times. The genes are TRBV2 and TRBJ1-3; 8 bases align to TRBD1. The CDR3 covers 18 residues. V was clipped by 4 bases and J by 0 bases; unmatched bases: 11. Germline V CDR1 and CDR2: SNHLY, FYNNEI. This CDR3 reads CASSAAQGEGDSGNTIYF. The CDR3 bases are TGTGCCAGCAGTGCCGCACAGGGGGAGGGGGACTCTGGAAACACCATATATTTT.

The rearrangement links TRBV30 to TRBJ1-2; D call uncertain. Germline V gene sequence: CDR1 GTSNPN, CDR2 SVGIG (reference sequence). The CDR3 extends over 11 amino acids. The V gene lost 5 bases and the J gene lost 1 base, with 5 bases spanning the gap. The CDR3 nucleotides read TGTGCCTGGCACTATAACTATGGCTACACCTTC. Protein product: CAWHYNYGYTF.